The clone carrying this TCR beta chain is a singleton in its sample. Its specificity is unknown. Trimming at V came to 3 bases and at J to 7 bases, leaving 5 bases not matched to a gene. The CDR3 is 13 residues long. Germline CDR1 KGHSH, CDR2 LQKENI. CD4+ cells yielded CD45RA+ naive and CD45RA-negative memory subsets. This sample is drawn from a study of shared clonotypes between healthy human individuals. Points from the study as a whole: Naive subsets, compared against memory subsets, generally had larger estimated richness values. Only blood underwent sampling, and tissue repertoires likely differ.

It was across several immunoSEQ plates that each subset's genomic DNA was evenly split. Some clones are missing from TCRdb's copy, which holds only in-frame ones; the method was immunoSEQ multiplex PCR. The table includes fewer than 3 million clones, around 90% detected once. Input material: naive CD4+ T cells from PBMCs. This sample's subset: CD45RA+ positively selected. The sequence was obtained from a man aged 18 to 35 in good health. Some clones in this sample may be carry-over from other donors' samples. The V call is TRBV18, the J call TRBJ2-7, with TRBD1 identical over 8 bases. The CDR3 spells CASSPLTGVEQYF. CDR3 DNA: TGTGCCAGCTCACCTTTGACAGGGGTTGAGCAGTACTTC. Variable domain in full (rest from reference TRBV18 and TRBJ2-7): NAGVMQNPRHLVRRRGQEARLRCSPMKGHSHVYWYRQLPEEGLKFMVYLQKENIIDESGMPKERFSAEFPKEGPSILRIQQVVRGDSAAYFCASSPLTGVEQYFGPGTRLTVT.